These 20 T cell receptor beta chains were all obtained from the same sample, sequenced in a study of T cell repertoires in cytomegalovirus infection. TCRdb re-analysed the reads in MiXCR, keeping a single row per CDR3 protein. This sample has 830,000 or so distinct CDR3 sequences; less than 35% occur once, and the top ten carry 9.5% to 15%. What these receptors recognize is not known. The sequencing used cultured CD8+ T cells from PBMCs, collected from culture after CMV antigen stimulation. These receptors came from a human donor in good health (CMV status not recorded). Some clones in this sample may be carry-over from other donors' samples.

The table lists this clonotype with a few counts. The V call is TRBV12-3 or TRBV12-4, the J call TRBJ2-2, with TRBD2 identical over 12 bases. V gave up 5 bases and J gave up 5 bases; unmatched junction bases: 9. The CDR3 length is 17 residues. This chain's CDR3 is CASSPPGLAGSTGELFF. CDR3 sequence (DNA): TGTGCCAGCAGTCCCCCCGGACTAGCGGGGAGTACCGGGGAGCTGTTTTTT.

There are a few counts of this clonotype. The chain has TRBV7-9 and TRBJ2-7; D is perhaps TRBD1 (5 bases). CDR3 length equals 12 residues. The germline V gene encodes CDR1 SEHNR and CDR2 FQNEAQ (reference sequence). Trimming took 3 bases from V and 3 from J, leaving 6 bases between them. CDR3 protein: CASSLTVYEQYV. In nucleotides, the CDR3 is TGTGCCAGCAGCTTGACAGTCTACGAGCAGTACGTC.

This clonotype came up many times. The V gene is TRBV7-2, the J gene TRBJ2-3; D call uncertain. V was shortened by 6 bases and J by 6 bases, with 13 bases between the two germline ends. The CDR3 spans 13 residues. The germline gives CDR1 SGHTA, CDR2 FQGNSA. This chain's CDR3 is CASSPDQVDTQYF. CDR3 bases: TGTGCCAGCAGTCCGGACCAGGTGGATACGCAGTATTTT. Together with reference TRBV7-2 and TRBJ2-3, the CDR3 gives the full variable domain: GAGVSQSPSNKVTEKGKDVELRCDPISGHTALYWYRQSLGQGLEFLIYFQGNSAPDKSGLPSDRFSAERTGGSVSTLTIQRTQQEDSAVYLCASSPDQVDTQYFGPGTRLTVL.

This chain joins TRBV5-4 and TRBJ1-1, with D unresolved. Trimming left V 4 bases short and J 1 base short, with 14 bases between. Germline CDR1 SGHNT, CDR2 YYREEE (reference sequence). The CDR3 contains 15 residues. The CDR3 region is CASSAYGSANTEAFF. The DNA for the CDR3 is TGTGCCAGCAGCGCCTACGGGTCAGCGAACACTGAAGCTTTCTTT. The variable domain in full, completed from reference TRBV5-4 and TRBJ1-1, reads ETGVTQSPTHLIKTRGQQVTLRCSSQSGHNTVSWYQQALGQGPQFIFQYYREEENGRGNFPPRFSGLQFPNYSSELNVNALELDDSALYLCASSAYGSANTEAFFGQGTRLTVV.

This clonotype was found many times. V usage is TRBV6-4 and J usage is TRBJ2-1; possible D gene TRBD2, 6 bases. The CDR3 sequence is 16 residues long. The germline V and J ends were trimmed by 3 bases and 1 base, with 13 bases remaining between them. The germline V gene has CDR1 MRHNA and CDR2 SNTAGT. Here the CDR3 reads CASSEEGLGSYNEQFF. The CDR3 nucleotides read TGTGCCAGCAGTGAAGAGGGACTGGGGTCCTACAATGAGCAGTTCTTC.

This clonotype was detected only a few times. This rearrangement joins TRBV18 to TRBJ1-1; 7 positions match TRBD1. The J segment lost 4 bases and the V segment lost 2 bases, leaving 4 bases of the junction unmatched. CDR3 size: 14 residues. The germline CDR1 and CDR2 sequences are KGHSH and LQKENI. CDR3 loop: CASSPETGTTEAFF. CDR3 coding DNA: TGTGCCAGCTCACCAGAGACAGGGACCACTGAAGCTTTCTTT.

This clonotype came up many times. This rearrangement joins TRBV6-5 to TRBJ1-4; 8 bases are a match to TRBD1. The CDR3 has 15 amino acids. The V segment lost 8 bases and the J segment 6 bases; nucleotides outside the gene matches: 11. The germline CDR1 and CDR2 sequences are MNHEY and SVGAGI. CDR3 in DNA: TGTGCCAGCGCGCGCGAAGGGACAGGCTATGAAAAACTGTTTTTT. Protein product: CASAREGTGYEKLFF.

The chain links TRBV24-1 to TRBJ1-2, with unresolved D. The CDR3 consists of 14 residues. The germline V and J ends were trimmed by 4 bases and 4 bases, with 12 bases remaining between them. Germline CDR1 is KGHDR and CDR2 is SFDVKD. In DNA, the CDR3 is TGTGCCACCAGTGAAGGGAGTATAGCCTATGGCTACACCTTC. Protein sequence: CATSEGSIAYGYTF.

This chain's CDR3 is CASSLSESNQPQHF. The CDR3 DNA follows: TGTGCCAGCAGCCTGTCGGAGAGCAATCAGCCCCAGCATTTT. This chain connects TRBV6-6 to TRBJ1-5; D is uncertain. The ends were cut back, 6 bases at V and 1 base at J, with 10 bases in the middle. The CDR3 runs 14 residues. The germline gives CDR1 MNHNY, CDR2 SVGAGI (reference sequence).

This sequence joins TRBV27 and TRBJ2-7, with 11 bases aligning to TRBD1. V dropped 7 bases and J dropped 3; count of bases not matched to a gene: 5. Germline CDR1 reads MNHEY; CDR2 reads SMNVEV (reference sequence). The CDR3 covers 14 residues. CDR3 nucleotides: TGTGCCAGCAATCCGGGGACAGGGGGCTACGAGCAGTACGTC. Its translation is CASNPGTGGYEQYV.

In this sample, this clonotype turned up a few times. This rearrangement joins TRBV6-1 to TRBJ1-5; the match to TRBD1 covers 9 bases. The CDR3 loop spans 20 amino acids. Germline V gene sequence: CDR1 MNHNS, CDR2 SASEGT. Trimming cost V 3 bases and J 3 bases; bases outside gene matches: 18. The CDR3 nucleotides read TGTGCCAGCAGTGACCCATCGACTTCGGGACAGGGCCTCTACAATCAGCCCCAGCATTTT. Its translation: CASSDPSTSGQGLYNQPQHF.

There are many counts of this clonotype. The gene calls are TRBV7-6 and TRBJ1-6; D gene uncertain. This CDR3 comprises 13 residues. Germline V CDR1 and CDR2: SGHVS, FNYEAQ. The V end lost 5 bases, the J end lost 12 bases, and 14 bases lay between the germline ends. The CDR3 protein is CASSPRDGRPLHF. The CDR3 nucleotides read TGTGCCAGCAGCCCCCGAGACGGAAGACCCCTCCACTTT.

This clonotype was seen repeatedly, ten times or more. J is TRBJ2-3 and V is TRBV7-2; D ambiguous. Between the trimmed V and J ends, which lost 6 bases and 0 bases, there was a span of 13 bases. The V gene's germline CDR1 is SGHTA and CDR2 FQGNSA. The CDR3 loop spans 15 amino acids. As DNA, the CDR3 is TGTGCCAGCAGGGGGAACGGATTTAGCACAGATACGCAGTATTTT. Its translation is CASRGNGFSTDTQYF.

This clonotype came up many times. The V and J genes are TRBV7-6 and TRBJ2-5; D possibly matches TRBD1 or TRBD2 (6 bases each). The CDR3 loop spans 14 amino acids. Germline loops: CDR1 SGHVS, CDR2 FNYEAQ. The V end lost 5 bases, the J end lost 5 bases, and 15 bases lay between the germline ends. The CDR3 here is CASSRTGGRETQYF. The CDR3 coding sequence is TGTGCCAGCAGCCGAACCGGGGGCCGGGAGACCCAGTACTTC. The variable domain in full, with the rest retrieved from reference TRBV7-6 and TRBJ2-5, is GAGVSQSPRYKVTKRGQDVALRCDPISGHVSLYWYRQALGQGPEFLTYFNYEAQQDKSGLPNDRFSAERPEGSISTLTIQRTEQRDSAMYRCASSRTGGRETQYFGPGTRLLVL.

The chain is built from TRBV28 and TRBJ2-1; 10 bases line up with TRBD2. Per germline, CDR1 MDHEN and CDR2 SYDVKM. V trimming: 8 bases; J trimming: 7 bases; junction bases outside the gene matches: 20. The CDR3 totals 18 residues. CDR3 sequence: CASLPLSQSGGAGNEQFF. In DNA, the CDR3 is TGTGCCAGCCTCCCCTTGTCCCAAAGCGGGGGGGCTGGGAATGAGCAGTTCTTC.

CDR3 amino acids: CASSKGSTEAFF. The CDR3 nucleotides read TGTGCCAGCAGTAAGGGGAGCACTGAAGCTTTCTTT. This rearrangement joins TRBV27 to TRBJ1-1, with D possibly being TRBD1 (5 bases). With 5 bases removed from V and 4 bases from J, the gap between germline ends came to 8 bases. Germline CDR1 reads MNHEY; CDR2 reads SMNVEV (reference sequence). The CDR3 runs to 12 residues.

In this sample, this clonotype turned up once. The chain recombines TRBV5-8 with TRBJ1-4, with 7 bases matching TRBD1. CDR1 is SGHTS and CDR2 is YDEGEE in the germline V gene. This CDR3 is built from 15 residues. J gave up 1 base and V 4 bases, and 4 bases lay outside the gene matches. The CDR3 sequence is CASSPGDRTNEKLFF. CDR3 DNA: TGTGCCAGCAGCCCAGGGGACAGAACTAATGAAAAACTGTTTTTT.

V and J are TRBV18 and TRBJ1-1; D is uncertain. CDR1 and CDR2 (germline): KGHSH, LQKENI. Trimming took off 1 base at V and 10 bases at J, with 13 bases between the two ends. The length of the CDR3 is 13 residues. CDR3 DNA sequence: TGTGCCAGCTCACCACGACCCTACAGTGGAGCTTTCTTT. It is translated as CASSPRPYSGAFF.

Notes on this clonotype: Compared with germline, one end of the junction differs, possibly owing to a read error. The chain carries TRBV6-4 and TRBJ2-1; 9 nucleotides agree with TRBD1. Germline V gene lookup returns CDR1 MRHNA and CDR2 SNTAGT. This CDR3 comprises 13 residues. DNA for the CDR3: TGTGTCAGCAGCCAGGACAGGGGAATTGAGCAGTTCTTC. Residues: CVSSQDRGIEQFF.

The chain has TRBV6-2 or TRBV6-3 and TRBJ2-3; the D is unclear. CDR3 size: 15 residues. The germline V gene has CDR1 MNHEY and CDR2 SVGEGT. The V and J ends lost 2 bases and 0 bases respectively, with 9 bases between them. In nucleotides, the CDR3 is TGTGCCAGCAGTTACGGCAGCCCGAGCACAGATACGCAGTATTTT. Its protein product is CASSYGSPSTDTQYF.